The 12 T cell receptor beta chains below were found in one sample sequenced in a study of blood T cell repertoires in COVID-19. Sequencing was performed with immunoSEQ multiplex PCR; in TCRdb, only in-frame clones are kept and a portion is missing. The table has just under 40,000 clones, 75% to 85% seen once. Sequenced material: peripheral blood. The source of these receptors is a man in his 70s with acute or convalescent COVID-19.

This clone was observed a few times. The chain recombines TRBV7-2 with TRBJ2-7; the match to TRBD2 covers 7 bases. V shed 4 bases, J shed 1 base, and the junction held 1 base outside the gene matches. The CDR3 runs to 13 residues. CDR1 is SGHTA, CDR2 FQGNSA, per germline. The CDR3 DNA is TGTGCCAGCAGCTGGGGGGGGTCCTACGAGCAGTACTTC. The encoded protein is CASSWGGSYEQYF.

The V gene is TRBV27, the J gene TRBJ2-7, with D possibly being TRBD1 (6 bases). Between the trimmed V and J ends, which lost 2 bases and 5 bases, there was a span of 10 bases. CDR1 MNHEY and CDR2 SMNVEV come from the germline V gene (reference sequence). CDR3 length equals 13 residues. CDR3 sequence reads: CASSLVPGDEQYF. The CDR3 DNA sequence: TGTGCCAGCAGTTTAGTCCCAGGGGACGAGCAGTACTTC.

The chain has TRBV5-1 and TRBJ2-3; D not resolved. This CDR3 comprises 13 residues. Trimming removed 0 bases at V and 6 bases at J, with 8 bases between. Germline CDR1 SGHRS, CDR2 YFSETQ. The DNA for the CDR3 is TGCGCCAGCAGCTTGGCCGGGTACGATACGCAGTATTTT. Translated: CASSLAGYDTQYF.

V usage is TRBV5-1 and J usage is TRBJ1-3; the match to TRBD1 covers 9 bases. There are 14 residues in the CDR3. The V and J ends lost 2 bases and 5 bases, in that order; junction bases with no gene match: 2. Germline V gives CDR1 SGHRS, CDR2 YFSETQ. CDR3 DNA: TGCGCCAGCAGCTTAACAGGGGGCAGAAACACCATATATTTT. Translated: CASSLTGGRNTIYF. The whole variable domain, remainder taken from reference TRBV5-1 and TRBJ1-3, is KAGVTQTPRYLIKTRGQQVTLSCSPISGHRSVSWYQQTPGQGLQFLFEYFSETQRNKGNFPGRFSGRQFSNSRSEMNVSTLELGDSALYLCASSLTGGRNTIYFGEGSWLTVV.

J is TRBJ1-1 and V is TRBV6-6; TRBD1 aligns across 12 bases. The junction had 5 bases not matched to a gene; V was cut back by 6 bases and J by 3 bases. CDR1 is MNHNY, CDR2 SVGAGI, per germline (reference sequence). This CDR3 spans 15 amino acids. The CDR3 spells CASSPGQGAYTEAFF. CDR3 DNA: TGTGCCAGCAGCCCGGGACAGGGGGCGTACACTGAAGCTTTCTTT.

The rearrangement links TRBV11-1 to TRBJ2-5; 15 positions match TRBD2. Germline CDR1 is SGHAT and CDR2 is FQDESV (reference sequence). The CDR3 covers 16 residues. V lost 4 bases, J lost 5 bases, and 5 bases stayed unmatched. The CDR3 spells CASSWAGLAGGETQYF. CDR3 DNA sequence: TGTGCCAGCAGCTGGGCCGGACTAGCGGGGGGGGAGACCCAGTACTTC.

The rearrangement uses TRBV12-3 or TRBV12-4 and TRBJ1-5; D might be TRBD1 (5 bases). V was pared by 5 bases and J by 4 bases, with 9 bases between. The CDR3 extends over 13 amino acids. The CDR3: CASSDSQNQPQHF. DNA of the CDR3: TGTGCCAGCAGTGACAGCCAAAATCAGCCCCAGCATTTT.

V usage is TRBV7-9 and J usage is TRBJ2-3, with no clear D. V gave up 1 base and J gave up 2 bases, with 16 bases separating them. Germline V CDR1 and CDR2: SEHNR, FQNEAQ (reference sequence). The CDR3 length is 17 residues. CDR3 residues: CASSLVEATTFTDTQYF. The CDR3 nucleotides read TGTGCCAGCAGCTTAGTAGAAGCTACTACCTTCACAGATACGCAGTATTTT.

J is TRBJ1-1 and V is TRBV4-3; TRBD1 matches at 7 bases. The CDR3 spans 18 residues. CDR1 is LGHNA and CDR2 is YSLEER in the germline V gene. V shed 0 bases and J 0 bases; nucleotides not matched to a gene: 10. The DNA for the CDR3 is TGCGCCAGCAGCCAAGATCTACACACAGGGGATTTGAACACTGAAGCTTTCTTT. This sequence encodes CASSQDLHTGDLNTEAFF.

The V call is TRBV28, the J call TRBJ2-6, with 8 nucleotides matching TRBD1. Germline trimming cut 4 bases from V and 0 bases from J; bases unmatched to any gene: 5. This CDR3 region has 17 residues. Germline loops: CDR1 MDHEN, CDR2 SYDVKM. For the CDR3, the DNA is TGTGCCAGCAGTTCGAGGACAGGGATCTCTGGGGCCAACGTCCTGACTTTC. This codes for CASSSRTGISGANVLTF.

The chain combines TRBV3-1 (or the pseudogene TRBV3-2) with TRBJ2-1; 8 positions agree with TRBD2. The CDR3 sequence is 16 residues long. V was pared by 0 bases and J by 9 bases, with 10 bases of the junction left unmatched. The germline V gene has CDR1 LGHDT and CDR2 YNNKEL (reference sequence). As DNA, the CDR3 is TGTGCCAGCAGCCAAGATGGTCTAGCGGGTTCGGGTGAGCAGTTCTTC. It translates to CASSQDGLAGSGEQFF.

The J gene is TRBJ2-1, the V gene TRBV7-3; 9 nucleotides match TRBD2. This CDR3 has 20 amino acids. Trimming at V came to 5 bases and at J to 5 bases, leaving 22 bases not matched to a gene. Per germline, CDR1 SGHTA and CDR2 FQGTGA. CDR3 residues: CASSQVWVAGEGGPNNEQFF. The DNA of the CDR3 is TGTGCCAGCAGCCAAGTTTGGGTAGCGGGGGAGGGTGGGCCCAACAATGAGCAGTTCTTC.